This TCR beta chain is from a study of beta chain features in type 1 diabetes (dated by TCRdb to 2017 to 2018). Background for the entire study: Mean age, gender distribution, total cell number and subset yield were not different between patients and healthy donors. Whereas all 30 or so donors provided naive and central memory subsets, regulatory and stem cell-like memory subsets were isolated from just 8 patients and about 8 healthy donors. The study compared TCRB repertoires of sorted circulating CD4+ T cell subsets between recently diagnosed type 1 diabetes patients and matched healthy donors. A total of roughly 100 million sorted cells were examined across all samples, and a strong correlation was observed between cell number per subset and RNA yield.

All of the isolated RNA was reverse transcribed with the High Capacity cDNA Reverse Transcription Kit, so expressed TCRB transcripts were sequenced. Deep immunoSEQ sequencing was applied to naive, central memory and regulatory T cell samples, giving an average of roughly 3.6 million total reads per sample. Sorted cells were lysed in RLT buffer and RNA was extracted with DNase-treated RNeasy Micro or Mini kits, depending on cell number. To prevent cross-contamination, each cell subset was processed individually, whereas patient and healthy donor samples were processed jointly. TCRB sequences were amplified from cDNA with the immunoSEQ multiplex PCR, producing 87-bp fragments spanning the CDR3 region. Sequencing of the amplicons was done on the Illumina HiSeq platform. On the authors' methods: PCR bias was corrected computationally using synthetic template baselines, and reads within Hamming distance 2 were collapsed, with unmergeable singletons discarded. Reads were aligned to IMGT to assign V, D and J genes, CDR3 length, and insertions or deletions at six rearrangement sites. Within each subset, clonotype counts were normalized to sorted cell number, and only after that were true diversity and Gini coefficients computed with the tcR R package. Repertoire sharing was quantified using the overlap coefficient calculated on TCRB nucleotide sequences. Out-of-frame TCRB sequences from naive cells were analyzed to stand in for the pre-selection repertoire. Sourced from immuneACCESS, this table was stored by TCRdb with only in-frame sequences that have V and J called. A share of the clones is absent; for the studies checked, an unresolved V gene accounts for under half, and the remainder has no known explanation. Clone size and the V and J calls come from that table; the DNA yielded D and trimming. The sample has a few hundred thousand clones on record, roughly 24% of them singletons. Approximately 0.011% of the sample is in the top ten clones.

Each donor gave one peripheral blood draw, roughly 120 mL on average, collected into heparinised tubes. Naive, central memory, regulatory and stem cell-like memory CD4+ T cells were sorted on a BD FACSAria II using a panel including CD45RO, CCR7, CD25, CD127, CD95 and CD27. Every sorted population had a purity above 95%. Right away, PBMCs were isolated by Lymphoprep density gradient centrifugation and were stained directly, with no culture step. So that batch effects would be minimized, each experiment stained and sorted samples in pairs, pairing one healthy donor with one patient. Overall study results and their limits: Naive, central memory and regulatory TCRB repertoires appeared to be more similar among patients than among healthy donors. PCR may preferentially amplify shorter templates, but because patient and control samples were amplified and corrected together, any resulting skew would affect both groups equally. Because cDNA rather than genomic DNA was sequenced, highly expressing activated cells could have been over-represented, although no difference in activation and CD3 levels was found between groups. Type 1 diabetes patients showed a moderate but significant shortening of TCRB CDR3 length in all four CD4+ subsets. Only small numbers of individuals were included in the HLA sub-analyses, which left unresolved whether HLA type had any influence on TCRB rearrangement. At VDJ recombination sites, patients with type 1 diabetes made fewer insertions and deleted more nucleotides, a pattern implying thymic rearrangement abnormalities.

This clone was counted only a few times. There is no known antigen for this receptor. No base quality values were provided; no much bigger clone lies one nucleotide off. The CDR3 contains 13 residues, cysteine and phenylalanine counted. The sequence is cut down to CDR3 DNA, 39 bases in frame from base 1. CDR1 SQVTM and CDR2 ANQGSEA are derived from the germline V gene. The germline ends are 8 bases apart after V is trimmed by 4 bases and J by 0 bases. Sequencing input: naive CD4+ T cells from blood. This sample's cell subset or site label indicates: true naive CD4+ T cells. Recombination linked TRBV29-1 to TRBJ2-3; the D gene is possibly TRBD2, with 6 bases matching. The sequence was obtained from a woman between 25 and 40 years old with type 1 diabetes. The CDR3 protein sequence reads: CSVAAGSTDTQYF. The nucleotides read TGCAGCGTTGCGGCGGGGAGCACAGATACGCAGTATTTT.